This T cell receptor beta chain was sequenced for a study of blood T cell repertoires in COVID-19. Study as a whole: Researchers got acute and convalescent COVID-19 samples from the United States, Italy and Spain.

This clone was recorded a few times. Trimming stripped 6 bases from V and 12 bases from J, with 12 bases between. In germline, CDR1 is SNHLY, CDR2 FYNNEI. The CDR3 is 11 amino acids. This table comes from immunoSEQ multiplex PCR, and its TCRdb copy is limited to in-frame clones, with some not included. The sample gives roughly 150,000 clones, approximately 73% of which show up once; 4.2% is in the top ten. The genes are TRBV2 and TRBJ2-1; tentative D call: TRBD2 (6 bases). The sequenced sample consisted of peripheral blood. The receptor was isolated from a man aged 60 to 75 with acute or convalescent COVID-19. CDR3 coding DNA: TGTGCCAGCAGGTGGAGGGCCGGGCAGTTCTTC. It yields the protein CASRWRAGQFF.